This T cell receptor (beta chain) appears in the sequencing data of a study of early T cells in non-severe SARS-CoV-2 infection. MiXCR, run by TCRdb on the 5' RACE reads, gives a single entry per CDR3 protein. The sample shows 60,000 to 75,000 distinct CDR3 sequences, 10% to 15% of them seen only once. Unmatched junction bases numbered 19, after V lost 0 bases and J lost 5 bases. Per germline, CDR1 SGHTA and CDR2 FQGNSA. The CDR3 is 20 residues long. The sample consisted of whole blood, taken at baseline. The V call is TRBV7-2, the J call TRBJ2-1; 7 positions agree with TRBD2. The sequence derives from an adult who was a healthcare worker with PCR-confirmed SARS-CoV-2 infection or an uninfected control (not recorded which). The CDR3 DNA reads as TGTGCCAGCAGCTTAGCCCCTAGCGGTACCTGGAGGTTTAGACACAATGAGCAGTTCTTC. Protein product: CASSLAPSGTWRFRHNEQFF.